These 21 T cell receptor beta chains were all obtained from the same sample, sequenced in a study of OX40 agonist ivuxolimab in advanced cancers. Repertoires were generated with immunoSEQ multiplex PCR, while TCRdb's copy carries only in-frame clones and drops some. The table includes some 90,000 clones, roughly 84% detected once. The starting material was CD4+ or CD8+ T cells sorted from blood, obtained in a trial of the OX40 agonist ivuxolimab. The receptors originated from an adult with an advanced solid tumor such as melanoma, head and neck, liver or kidney cancer.

The chain couples TRBV6-4 to TRBJ1-5, with 11 bases that match TRBD1. The CDR3 is 12 amino acids. After removal of 9 bases from V and 10 bases from J, the junction contained 5 bases not matched to a gene. Per germline, CDR1 MRHNA and CDR2 SNTAGT. In DNA, the CDR3 is TGTGCCAGGGGACAGGGGGGATCCCCCCAGCATTTT. Protein sequence: CARGQGGSPQHF.

V gene TRBV5-4 combines with J gene TRBJ1-4; TRBD1 agrees at 8 bases. Germline-derived CDR1 and CDR2 are SGHNT and YYREEE (reference sequence). The CDR3 runs 14 residues. After removal of 4 bases from V and 3 bases from J, the junction contained 2 bases not matched to a gene. In DNA, the CDR3 is TGTGCCAGCAGCCTGACAGGGGCTAATGAAAAACTGTTTTTT. Its translation: CASSLTGANEKLFF.

The V call is TRBV11-2, the J call TRBJ2-7, with D possibly being TRBD1 (6 bases). V lost 5 bases to trimming and J lost 1 base, with 6 bases between them. The length of the CDR3 is 12 residues. Germline lookup yields CDR1 SGHAT and CDR2 FQNNGV. The CDR3 DNA is TGTGCCAGCAGCGACAGGTCCTACGAGCAGTACTTC. This gives the protein CASSDRSYEQYF.

The chain combines TRBV5-1 with TRBJ1-4, with TRBD1 as a possible D gene (5 bases). The CDR3 is 15 residues long. Trimming shortened V by 7 bases and J by 0 bases, and 13 bases separated the two germline ends. The germline CDR1 and CDR2 sequences are SGHRS and YFSETQ. The CDR3 sequence: CASCPGPATNEKLFF. CDR3 bases: TGCGCCAGCTGTCCAGGGCCGGCAACTAATGAAAAACTGTTTTTT.

The chain links TRBV4-3 to TRBJ1-1; D call uncertain. V was shortened by 1 base and J by 0 bases, with 6 bases between the two germline ends. CDR3 length equals 14 residues. The germline V gene has CDR1 LGHNA and CDR2 YSLEER. The CDR3: CASSQGSVNTEAFF. The CDR3 DNA reads as TGCGCCAGCAGCCAAGGGAGCGTGAACACTGAAGCTTTCTTT.

This clone was counted between two and nine times. CDR3 sequence: CASSPLITGGNSPLHF. The CDR3 DNA sequence: TGTGCCAGCTCACCACTCATCACAGGGGGCAATTCACCCCTCCACTTT. The V call is TRBV18, the J call TRBJ1-6; 9 bases are shared with TRBD1. CDR3 length: 16 amino acids. Germline CDR1 KGHSH, CDR2 LQKENI. Trimming at V came to 1 base and at J to 7 bases, leaving 5 bases not matched to a gene.

The V call is TRBV4-2, the J call TRBJ2-4; 14 bases line up with TRBD2. V lost 3 bases to trimming and J lost 8 bases; unmatched junction nucleotides: 9. The CDR3 runs 17 residues. The germline V gene has CDR1 LGHNA and CDR2 YNFKEQ. The DNA of the CDR3 is TGTGCCAGCAGCCACTCCGGGACTAGCGGGGGACAAGACATTCAGTACTTC. Its protein product is CASSHSGTSGGQDIQYF.

The chain carries TRBV28 and TRBJ1-4, with D uncertain. Germline V gene sequence: CDR1 MDHEN, CDR2 SYDVKM. With 3 bases removed from V and 8 bases from J, the gap between germline ends came to 7 bases. The CDR3 extends over 12 amino acids. DNA for the CDR3: TGTGCCAGCAGTTTGGTAAGGGAAAAACTGTTTTTT. This sequence encodes CASSLVREKLFF.

This chain uses TRBV5-4 with TRBJ2-7; the D gene is possibly TRBD2 (7 bases). Per germline, CDR1 SGHNT and CDR2 YYREEE (reference sequence). The CDR3 runs to 16 residues. V was pared by 3 bases and J by 1 base, with 17 bases between. CDR3: CASSSGRRGGSYEQYF. DNA for the CDR3: TGTGCCAGCAGCTCGGGGCGTAGGGGGGGATCCTACGAGCAGTACTTC.

The chain employs TRBV14 and TRBJ1-1; no firm D call. The V end lost 4 bases, the J end lost 0 bases, and 6 bases lay between the germline ends. The CDR3 loop spans 13 amino acids. Germline values: CDR1 SGHDN, CDR2 FVKESK. In nucleotides, the CDR3 is TGTGCCAGCAGCCGGGGATTGAACACTGAAGCTTTCTTT. It is translated as CASSRGLNTEAFF.

This chain connects TRBV6-5 to TRBJ1-6, with D tentatively TRBD1 (5 bases). CDR1 and CDR2 (germline): MNHEY, SVGAGI. V shed 2 bases and J shed 7 bases, with 9 bases lying between them. This CDR3 is 14 amino acids long. The CDR3 spells CASSYGASNSPLHF. CDR3 bases: TGTGCCAGCAGTTACGGGGCGTCCAATTCACCCCTCCACTTT.

This chain links TRBV10-1 with TRBJ2-3; possibly TRBD1 for D (6 bases). The germline V gene encodes CDR1 WNHNN and CDR2 SYGVQD (reference sequence). V was clipped by 8 bases and J by 0 bases, with 18 bases between them. There are 16 residues in the CDR3. The CDR3, as DNA: TGCGCCAGCGGGGACGGACAGACTCCTAGCACAGATACGCAGTATTTT. Residues: CASGDGQTPSTDTQYF.

The chain joins TRBV18 to TRBJ1-5; tentative D call: TRBD1 (6 bases). The CDR3 runs 15 residues. V gave up 6 bases and J gave up 6 bases, with 18 bases separating them. Looked up from germline, CDR1 is KGHSH and CDR2 is LQKENI. CDR3 residues: CASSILEGGGQPQHF. As DNA, the CDR3 is TGTGCCAGCTCCATCCTGGAGGGGGGGGGTCAGCCCCAGCATTTT.

The gene calls are TRBV12-5 and TRBJ2-3, with D perhaps being TRBD1 or TRBD2 (6 bases each). The germline gives CDR1 LGHNT, CDR2 FRNRAP. The germline V and J ends were trimmed by 7 bases and 3 bases, with 17 bases remaining between them. The CDR3 loop spans 15 amino acids. In DNA form, the CDR3 reads TGTGCTAGTGATTCTGGGGGGCCTGGGACAGATACGCAGTATTTT. As protein: CASDSGGPGTDTQYF.

The genes are TRBV5-1 and TRBJ2-7, with a tentative D call TRBD2 (7 bases). This CDR3 is 14 amino acids long. Germline CDR1 SGHRS, CDR2 YFSETQ. This chain's CDR3 is CPSEGGGPPYEQYF. As DNA, the CDR3 is TGCCCCTCAGAAGGGGGGGGCCCCCCCTACGAGCAGTACTTC.

J is TRBJ1-2 and V is TRBV25-1; TRBD1 might be the D (6 bases). Between the trimmed V and J ends, which lost 4 bases and 2 bases, there was a span of 11 bases. Germline CDR1 and CDR2: MGHDK and SYGVNS. The CDR3 spans 14 residues. DNA of the CDR3: TGTGCCAGCAGTGTAGGACAGAGGAACTATGGCTACACCTTC. It yields the protein CASSVGQRNYGYTF.

The V gene is TRBV7-2, the J gene TRBJ2-7; D not certain. Trimming removed 5 bases from V and 0 bases from J, with 14 bases in between. This CDR3 has 15 amino acids. Germline V lookup: CDR1 SGHTA, CDR2 FQGNSA. CDR3 nucleotide sequence: TGTGCCAGCAGCCGGATTGTTAGGAACTCCTACGAGCAGTACTTC. Amino acids: CASSRIVRNSYEQYF.

The rearrangement links TRBV5-1 to TRBJ1-6; D remains unclear. The CDR3 is 16 residues long. Germline V gives CDR1 SGHRS, CDR2 YFSETQ. Trimming left V 2 bases short and J 5 bases short, with 14 bases between. CDR3 residues: CASSFWLREDNSPLHF. CDR3 coding DNA: TGCGCCAGCAGCTTTTGGCTAAGGGAGGATAATTCACCCCTCCACTTT.

This sequence joins TRBV2 and TRBJ1-2; 9 bases line up with TRBD1. Germline-derived CDR1 and CDR2 are SNHLY and FYNNEI. The CDR3 length is 13 residues. V was pared by 9 bases and J by 5 bases, with 7 bases of the junction left unmatched. CDR3 sequence: CASWRGTGYGYTF. Here the CDR3 DNA reads TGTGCCAGTTGGAGGGGGACAGGGTATGGCTACACCTTC.

The table lists this clone with a count of one. V is TRBV5-6 and J is TRBJ1-2; D might be TRBD1 (6 bases). V gave up 2 bases and J gave up 3 bases, with 14 bases separating them. The germline gives CDR1 SGHDT, CDR2 YYEEEE. The CDR3 is made up of 15 amino acids. DNA for the CDR3: TGTGCCAGCAGCTTACAGGGCCAGGGCGACTATGGCTACACCTTC. This encodes CASSLQGQGDYGYTF.

In its sample, this clone was seen a few times. The chain uses TRBV7-2 and TRBJ1-5, with D maybe TRBD1 (5 bases). V lost 5 bases, J lost 7 bases, and 15 bases lay in between. Germline-derived CDR1 and CDR2 are SGHTA and FQGNSA. There are 14 residues in the CDR3. The DNA for the CDR3 is TGTGCCAGCAGCCCCTTGGGGGTCTGGCAGCCCCAGCATTTT. This codes for CASSPLGVWQPQHF.